What follows describes a single T cell receptor beta chain. The assay was immunoSEQ multiplex PCR, and TCRdb's table has in-frame clones only and misses some. Found here are hundreds of thousands of clones, about 92% of them singletons; the top ten hold about 24%. The naive CD8 fraction comprised CD45RO-negative cells positively selected for CCR7 and excluded terminally differentiated effector memory CD45RA+ cells. The CDR3 has 15 residues. V gave up 0 bases and J gave up 0 bases, with 6 bases separating them. In germline, CDR1 is SEHNR, CDR2 FQNEAQ (reference sequence). The sample originates from a study of shared clonotypes between healthy human individuals.

The receptor's source is a man aged 30 to 45 in good health. This rearrangement joins TRBV7-9 to TRBJ1-3, with D unresolved. The sequenced sample was naive CD8+ T cells sorted from blood. This chain's CDR3 is CASSLAEVSGNTIYF. The CDR3 nucleotides read TGTGCCAGCAGCTTAGCGGAGGTCTCTGGAAACACCATATATTTT.